A single sample is the source of the 16 T cell receptor beta chains below, sequenced in a study of cytomegalovirus exposure and HLA in healthy donors. The assay was immunoSEQ multiplex PCR, and TCRdb's table has in-frame clones only and misses some. Of 150,000 or so clones listed, approximately 87% are singletons. Sample: PBMCs. All receptors come from a woman in her twenties or thirties in good health and CMV-seronegative.

This rearrangement joins TRBV11-2 to TRBJ2-1; no clear D. The CDR3 is made up of 13 amino acids. Looked up from germline, CDR1 is SGHAT and CDR2 is FQNNGV. V was shortened by 6 bases and J by 3 bases, with 9 bases between the two germline ends. For the CDR3, the DNA is TGTGCCAGCAGTCCTCCGGTCTACAATGAGCAGTTCTTC. Protein: CASSPPVYNEQFF.

The chain carries TRBV9 and TRBJ1-4; the D gene is possibly TRBD1 (5 bases). Trimming pared 4 bases from V and 3 bases from J, leaving 13 bases between. The CDR3 spans 15 residues. Germline V gene data show CDR1 as SGDLS and CDR2 as YYNGEE. Written as DNA, the CDR3 is TGTGCCAGCAGCTCTGGGGGGACGGCTAATGAAAAACTGTTTTTT. Its translation is CASSSGGTANEKLFF. The variable domain in full, completed from reference TRBV9 and TRBJ1-4, reads DSGVTQTPKHLITATGQRVTLRCSPRSGDLSVYWYQQSLDQGLQFLIQYYNGEERAKGNILERFSAQQFPDLHSELNLSSLELGDSALYFCASSSGGTANEKLFFGSGTQLSVL.

V usage is TRBV15 and J usage is TRBJ1-4; 11 positions match TRBD1. J lost 7 bases, V lost 3 bases, and 4 bases had no gene match. Germline CDR1 is LNHNV and CDR2 is YYDKDF (reference sequence). The CDR3 runs 15 residues. The chain's CDR3 is CATSRDRGLGEKLFF. The CDR3 DNA sequence: TGTGCCACCAGCAGGGACAGGGGGCTGGGTGAAAAACTGTTTTTT.

This clone was seen ten or more times. V and J are TRBV2 and TRBJ1-6; a weak D match, TRBD1 (5 bases). The V gene lost 7 bases and the J gene lost 7 bases, with 11 bases spanning the gap. From germline, CDR1 is SNHLY and CDR2 FYNNEI. CDR3 size: 13 residues. The CDR3 is CASISTENSPLHF. For the CDR3, the DNA is TGTGCCAGCATTTCGACAGAGAATTCACCCCTCCACTTT.

In this sample, this clone turned up a few times. The chain joins TRBV20-1 to TRBJ1-2; 7 positions match TRBD1. Germline CDR1 DFQATT, CDR2 SNEGSKA (reference sequence). The V segment lost 5 bases and the J segment 6 bases; nucleotides outside the gene matches: 3. The CDR3 runs to 11 residues. CDR3 nucleotide sequence: TGCAGTGCTTTTACAGGGGATGGCTACACCTTC. Amino acid sequence: CSAFTGDGYTF.

V gene TRBV5-4 combines with J gene TRBJ2-2, with 7 bases matching TRBD2. CDR1 and CDR2 (germline): SGHNT, YYREEE (reference sequence). After removal of 1 base from V and 5 bases from J, the junction contained 5 bases not matched to a gene. CDR3 length equals 15 residues. The CDR3 sequence: CASSLFQGGTGELFF. CDR3 sequence (DNA): TGTGCCAGCAGCTTGTTTCAGGGAGGGACCGGGGAGCTGTTTTTT.

CDR3 protein: CASGPPSYEQYF. CDR3 nucleotides: TGTGCCAGCGGGCCTCCCAGCTACGAGCAGTACTTC. This chain links TRBV7-9 with TRBJ2-7; D not resolved. Deletions cut 8 bases from V and 3 bases from J, with 11 bases between. Per germline, CDR1 SEHNR and CDR2 FQNEAQ (reference sequence). The CDR3 consists of 12 residues.

DNA for the CDR3: TGTGCCAGCAGCCCGGGACAGGGGCAATACGAGCAGTACTTC. It is translated as CASSPGQGQYEQYF. The rearrangement links TRBV7-6 to TRBJ2-7; 10 bases align to TRBD1. Per the germline V gene, CDR1 is SGHVS and CDR2 is FNYEAQ. The ends lost 5 bases at V and 4 bases at J; junction bases unmatched: 5. CDR3 length: 14 residues. Variable domain in full (rest from reference TRBV7-6 and TRBJ2-7): GAGVSQSPRYKVTKRGQDVALRCDPISGHVSLYWYRQALGQGPEFLTYFNYEAQQDKSGLPNDRFSAERPEGSISTLTIQRTEQRDSAMYRCASSPGQGQYEQYFGPGTRLTVT.

This clone was observed a single time. The chain carries TRBV5-1 and TRBJ2-3, with 15 bases aligning to TRBD2. CDR1 is SGHRS, CDR2 YFSETQ, per germline. The CDR3 sequence is 17 residues long. Trimming cost V 4 bases and J 2 bases; bases outside gene matches: 5. The CDR3 here is CASSPGLAGGYTDTQYF. The CDR3, as DNA: TGCGCCAGCAGCCCGGGACTAGCGGGGGGTTACACAGATACGCAGTATTTT.

DNA of the CDR3: TGTGCCAGTAGTATATCGGGGACAGGGAAGGCTGAAGCTTTCTTT. This codes for CASSISGTGKAEAFF. This chain connects TRBV19 to TRBJ1-1, with TRBD1 matching 9 bases. V lost 2 bases, J lost 6 bases, and 7 bases stayed unmatched. The CDR3 contains 15 residues. Germline CDR1 is LNHDA and CDR2 is SQIVND (reference sequence).

This clone was counted a few times. The V call is TRBV4-1, the J call TRBJ2-7, with D perhaps TRBD1 (6 bases). Germline CDR1 is MGHRA and CDR2 is YSYEKL. Trimming took 1 base from V and 2 from J, leaving 15 bases between them. The CDR3 loop spans 16 amino acids. The CDR3 is CASSQGAGANAYEQYF. For the CDR3, the DNA is TGCGCCAGCAGCCAAGGTGCAGGGGCCAACGCCTACGAGCAGTACTTC.

This clone was observed a single time. This chain links TRBV5-6 with TRBJ1-1; D is unclear. V shed 1 base and J shed 4 bases, with 14 bases lying between them. The CDR3 consists of 15 residues. Per the germline V gene, CDR1 is SGHDT and CDR2 is YYEEEE. The DNA for the CDR3 is TGTGCCAGCAGCTTGAGTCCTGGCGGGTCCACTGAAGCTTTCTTT. As protein: CASSLSPGGSTEAFF. Combining the CDR3 with reference TRBV5-6 and TRBJ1-1 gives the whole variable domain DAGVTQSPTHLIKTRGQQVTLRCSPKSGHDTVSWYQQALGQGPQFIFQYYEEEERQRGNFPDRFSGHQFPNYSSELNVNALLLGDSALYLCASSLSPGGSTEAFFGQGTRLTVV.

The chain recombines TRBV6-6 with TRBJ1-3, with D unclear. The CDR3 is made up of 15 amino acids. Between the trimmed V and J ends, which lost 6 bases and 3 bases, there was a span of 15 bases. The V gene's germline CDR1 is MNHNY and CDR2 SVGAGI (reference sequence). DNA for the CDR3: TGTGCCAGCAGCCACAACCGACTGGGTGGAAACACCATATATTTT. This translates into CASSHNRLGGNTIYF.

This clone was detected only once. Within the sample, other DNA sequences also encode this same CDR3. The J gene is TRBJ1-2, the V gene TRBV29-1; the match to TRBD1 covers 12 bases. Trimming cost V 6 bases and J 2 bases; bases outside gene matches: 4. The germline CDR1 and CDR2 sequences are SQVTM and ANQGSEA. The CDR3 runs to 14 residues. As DNA, the CDR3 is TGCAGCGTGGGACAGGGGGCTACCAACTATGGCTACACCTTC. Its translation: CSVGQGATNYGYTF.

The chain carries TRBV30 and TRBJ2-5; no clear D gene. The V gene lost 5 bases and the J gene lost 0 bases, with 19 bases spanning the gap. The CDR3 has 16 amino acids. Germline lookup yields CDR1 GTSNPN and CDR2 SVGIG (reference sequence). In nucleotides, the CDR3 is TGTGCCTGGGCCCCCGAGATAGATATGTACCAAGAGACCCAGTACTTC. Translation: CAWAPEIDMYQETQYF.

V gene TRBV19 combines with J gene TRBJ2-1; D is ambiguous. Deletions cut 0 bases from V and 4 bases from J, with 4 bases between. Per germline, CDR1 LNHDA and CDR2 SQIVND (reference sequence). CDR3 length: 13 residues. The CDR3 DNA reads as TGTGCCAGTAGTATAGATTCGTACAATGAGCAGTTCTTC. Translated: CASSIDSYNEQFF.